The rows below give T cell receptor beta chains drawn from one sample of a study of blood T cell repertoires in COVID-19. TCRdb keeps only in-frame clones here, not all; method: immunoSEQ multiplex PCR. This table has about 88,000 clones, 90% appearing once. Sequenced material: peripheral blood. The receptor source for this set is a man in his 60s with acute or convalescent COVID-19. The CDR3 runs from the conserved cysteine through the conserved F or W. The D gene is left open where the match is weak. Only part of the rows carry a size: once, few, many, or a class if the clone is expanded.

V gene	D gene	clone size	J gene	CDR3 protein	CDR3 DNA
TRBV29-1	.	once	TRBJ1-1	CSVENRANTEAFF	TGCAGCGTTGAAAACAGGGCGAACACTGAAGCTTTCTTT
TRBV7-2	.	.	TRBJ2-5	CASSLVSGGETQYF	TGTGCCAGCAGCTTAGTGTCAGGAGGGGAGACCCAGTACTTC
TRBV4-3	TRBD1	.	TRBJ1-5	CASSIDRASNQPQHF	TGCGCCAGCAGCATTGACAGGGCCTCTAATCAGCCCCAGCATTTT
TRBV15	TRBD2	few	TRBJ2-7	CATSIRSGSEIYEQYF	TGTGCCACCAGCATTAGAAGCGGGAGCGAAATCTACGAGCAGTACTTC
TRBV11-2	TRBD2	.	TRBJ2-1	CASSLALAGANEQFF	TGTGCCAGCAGCTTAGCCCTAGCGGGAGCAAATGAGCAGTTCTTC
TRBV4-3	TRBD1	once	TRBJ2-6	CASSQDMIRGQGGTGANVLTF	TGCGCCAGCAGCCAAGATATGATTCGCGGACAGGGGGGCACTGGGGCCAACGTCCTGACTTTC
TRBV7-6	TRBD2	.	TRBJ2-7	CASSSSPPPPGRSNEQYF	TGTGCCAGCAGCTCTAGCCCGCCCCCCCCCGGGAGGAGTAACGAGCAGTACTTC
TRBV4-3	TRBD2	.	TRBJ2-3	CASSHGGFRTDTQYF	TGCGCCAGCAGCCACGGGGGGTTTAGAACAGATACGCAGTATTTT
TRBV19	.	.	TRBJ1-1	CASSPRLGEGRRAFF	TGTGCCAGTAGTCCAAGACTGGGAGAAGGAAGGAGAGCTTTCTTT
TRBV14	.	.	TRBJ2-7	CASSRTRDGEQYF	TGTGCCAGCAGCCGGACCAGGGATGGCGAGCAGTACTTC
TRBV27	.	.	TRBJ2-1	CASIGGGSYNEQFF	TGTGCCAGCATCGGCGGCGGCTCCTACAATGAGCAGTTCTTC
TRBV7-2	TRBD1	few	TRBJ2-2	CASSFYPQGANTGELFF	TGTGCCAGCAGCTTCTACCCGCAGGGGGCGAACACCGGGGAGCTGTTTTTT
TRBV5-1	TRBD2	.	TRBJ2-7	CASSSAPPGLSSYEQYF	TGCGCCAGCAGCTCAGCCCCTCCGGGACTATCCAGCTACGAGCAGTACTTC
TRBV6-5	TRBD1	.	TRBJ2-3	CASGTGGNTQYF	TGTGCCAGCGGGACAGGGGGGAATACGCAGTATTTT
TRBV6-2/TRBV6-3	TRBD2	.	TRBJ2-1	CASSSLAGGPLRSEQFF	TGTGCCAGCAGTTCCTTAGCGGGAGGGCCCTTAAGGTCTGAGCAGTTCTTC
TRBV28	TRBD1	.	TRBJ1-4	CASSDTGGYGEKLFF	TGTGCCAGCAGTGACACAGGGGGGTACGGTGAAAAACTGTTTTTT
TRBV5-1	TRBD1	.	TRBJ2-1	CASSLGQGDEQFF	TGCGCCAGCAGCTTGGGACAGGGAGATGAGCAGTTCTTC
TRBV2	TRBD1	.	TRBJ1-1	CASSYGTTGAEAFF	TGTGCCAGCAGTTACGGGACCACAGGGGCTGAAGCTTTCTTT
TRBV18	.	.	TRBJ2-7	CASSRQGGGYEQYF	TGTGCCAGCTCACGCCAGGGAGGTGGCTACGAGCAGTACTTC
TRBV19	.	.	TRBJ2-4	CASSVDRASDIQYF	TGTGCCAGTAGTGTCGACAGAGCTTCGGACATTCAGTACTTC
TRBV27	TRBD1	.	TRBJ2-7	CASSSTGGFDEQYF	TGTGCCAGCAGTTCCACAGGGGGCTTTGACGAGCAGTACTTC
TRBV25-1	.	.	TRBJ2-3	CASSSPTGKVTQYF	TGTGCCAGCAGTTCACCCACGGGAAAGGTTACGCAGTATTTT
TRBV5-6	TRBD2	.	TRBJ2-7	CASSLTSGLVLNSYEQYF	TGTGCCAGCAGCTTAACCTCGGGACTAGTCCTAAATTCCTACGAGCAGTACTTC
TRBV7-2	TRBD2	.	TRBJ2-7	CASSLAGTSGNYEQYF	TGTGCCAGCAGCTTAGCAGGGACTAGCGGCAACTACGAGCAGTACTTC
TRBV10-2	TRBD1	few	TRBJ1-2	CASGQGRYYGYTF	TGCGCCAGTGGACAGGGCCGGTACTATGGCTACACCTTC
TRBV5-1	TRBD1	.	TRBJ2-7	CASSLAGQGAGEQYF	TGCGCCAGCAGCTTGGCCGGACAGGGGGCGGGAGAGCAGTACTTC
TRBV7-9	TRBD2	.	TRBJ2-1	CASSFPSGLAVDEQFF	TGTGCCAGCAGCTTCCCCAGTGGACTAGCAGTGGATGAGCAGTTCTTC
TRBV5-4	.	.	TRBJ2-5	CASSLEGRAETQYF	TGTGCCAGCAGCTTGGAGGGCAGGGCAGAGACCCAGTACTTC
TRBV12-5	TRBD1	.	TRBJ1-1	CASAQGVGGTEAFF	TGTGCTAGTGCCCAGGGGGTAGGAGGGACTGAAGCTTTCTTT
TRBV7-8	TRBD1	.	TRBJ1-1	CASSLGTGNTEAFF	TGTGCCAGCAGCTTAGGGACAGGGAACACTGAAGCTTTCTTT
TRBV5-6	.	.	TRBJ2-5	CASSPDQGETQYF	TGTGCCAGCAGCCCGGACCAGGGAGAGACCCAGTACTTC
TRBV5-1	TRBD1	.	TRBJ1-1	CASSLGDRGSTEAFF	TGCGCCAGCAGCTTGGGGGACAGGGGAAGCACTGAAGCTTTCTTT
TRBV18	TRBD1	.	TRBJ1-1	CASSSQGGTGVGTEAFF	TGTGCCAGCTCTTCGCAAGGTGGGACAGGGGTGGGCACTGAAGCTTTCTTT
TRBV5-8	TRBD2	.	TRBJ2-7	CASNVAGGGYEQYF	TGTGCCAGCAACGTAGCGGGAGGGGGCTACGAGCAGTACTTC
TRBV7-8	.	.	TRBJ1-4	CASSPSLQLKEKLFF	TGTGCCAGCAGCCCTAGCCTACAATTAAAGGAAAAACTGTTTTTT
TRBV19	.	.	TRBJ2-1	CASSIRGSNEQFF	TGTGCCAGTAGTATTAGGGGGTCGAATGAGCAGTTCTTC